Many counts were recorded for the clone carrying this T cell receptor (beta chain). Antigen unknown. The data stem from a study of blood T cells in healthy people across ages. Germline CDR1 is DFQATT and CDR2 is SNEGSKA (reference sequence). CDR3 length: 13 residues. Trimming left V 0 bases short and J 3 bases short, with 8 bases between. PCR was performed a second time for about 6 to 11 cycles using a sample-barcoded 5' primer and a J-beta primer mix. Using its own MiXCR run on the 5' RACE reads, TCRdb lists one record per CDR3 protein. The sample lists about 840,000 distinct CDR3 sequences; 25% to 30% were seen once. Whole-study findings and limits: While age rose, TCR beta diversity per million T cells dropped in a roughly linear way.

This sample also appeared in a second study, on T cells of mothers and their children. Turning to that study: Amplification in the second PCR used the M1S primer, which added sample barcodes and 2-4 random nucleotides. Reads recorded for TCR beta CDR3 numbered over 9 million per mother and about 3 million per child. Related and unrelated pairs show similar thymic shaping of TCR recombination output.

Sequencing used blood. The chain joins TRBV20-1 to TRBJ1-2; D remains ambiguous. The clonotype comes from a woman aged 40 to 50 in good health. In nucleotides, the CDR3 is TGCAGTGCTAGAGATACTTCTTACTATGGCTACACCTTC. Its protein is CSARDTSYYGYTF.